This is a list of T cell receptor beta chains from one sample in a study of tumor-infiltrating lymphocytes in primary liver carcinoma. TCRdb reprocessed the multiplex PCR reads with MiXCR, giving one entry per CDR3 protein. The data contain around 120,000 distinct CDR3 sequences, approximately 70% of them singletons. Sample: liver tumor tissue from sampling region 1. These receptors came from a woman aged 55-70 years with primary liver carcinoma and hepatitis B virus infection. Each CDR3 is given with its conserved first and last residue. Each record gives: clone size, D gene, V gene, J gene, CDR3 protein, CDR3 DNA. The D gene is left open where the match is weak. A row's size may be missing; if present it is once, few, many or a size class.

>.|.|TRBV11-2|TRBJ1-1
CASRWTRGAEAFF
TGTGCCAGCAGATGGACCAGAGGTGCTGAAGCTTTCTTT
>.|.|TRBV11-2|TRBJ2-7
CAGSAAGAYERYF
TGTGCTGGCAGCGCCGCTGGGGCCTACGAGCGGTACTTC
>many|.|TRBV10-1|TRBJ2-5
CASSDSLGKETQYF
TGCGCCAGCAGTGACTCGCTTGGGAAAGAGACCCAGTACTTC
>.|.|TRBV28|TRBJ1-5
CASSLIVTASNIKEPQHF
TGTGCCAGCAGTTTAATTGTAACAGCCAGCAATATTAAGGAGCCCCAGCATTTT
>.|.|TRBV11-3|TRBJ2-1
CASSLNTNTYNEEFF
TGTGCCAGCAGCCTTAACACTAACACCTACAATGAGGAGTTCTTC
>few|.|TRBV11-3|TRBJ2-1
CASSSGRTREFF
TGTGCCAGCAGTTCCGGCCGGACAAGGGAGTTCTTC
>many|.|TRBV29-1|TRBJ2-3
CSVGDSTDTQYF
TGCAGCGTGGGGGACAGCACAGATACGCAGTATTTT
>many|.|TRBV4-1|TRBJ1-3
CASSQQTDRNTIYF
TGCGCCAGCAGCCAACAAACCGATCGAAACACCATATATTTT
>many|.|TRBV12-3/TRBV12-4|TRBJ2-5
CASSLGAVETQYF
TGTGCCAGCAGTTTAGGGGCAGTCGAGACCCAGTACTTC
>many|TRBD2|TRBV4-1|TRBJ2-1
CASSPTSASSYNEQFF
TGCGCCAGCAGCCCAACTAGCGCGAGCTCCTACAATGAGCAGTTCTTC
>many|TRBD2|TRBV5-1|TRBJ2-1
CASSPGTSGTGEQFF
TGCGCCAGCAGCCCCGGGACTAGCGGGACCGGTGAGCAGTTCTTC
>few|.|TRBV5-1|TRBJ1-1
CASSLRGNTEAFF
TGCGCCAGCAGCTTGCGGGGAAACACTGAAGCTTTCTTT
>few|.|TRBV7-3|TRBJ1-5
CASSQGGQGQPQHF
TGTGCCAGCAGCCAAGGGGGGCAGGGTCAGCCCCAGCATTTT
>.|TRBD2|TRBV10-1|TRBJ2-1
CASSPSGIKGNKQFF
TGCGCCAGCAGTCCTAGCGGGATCAAGGGGAATAAGCAGTTCTTC
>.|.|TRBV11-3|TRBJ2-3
CASRRGDGKTDTRYF
TGTGCCAGCAGGCGAGGGGATGGGAAAACAGACACGCGGTATTTT
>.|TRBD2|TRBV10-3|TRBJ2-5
CAISDGGGTQYF
TGTGCCATCAGCGACGGGGGGGGGACCCAGTACTTC
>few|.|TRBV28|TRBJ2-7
CASSFFSRSSGSYEQYF
TGTGCCAGCAGTTTTTTTTCACGGAGCTCGGGATCCTACGAGCAGTACTTC
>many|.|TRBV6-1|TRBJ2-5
CASSARGDFLETQYF
TGTGCCAGCAGTGCAAGGGGGGACTTCTTGGAGACCCAGTACTTC
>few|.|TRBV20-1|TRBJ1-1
CSARGPINTEAFF
TGCAGTGCCAGAGGGCCGATAAACACTGAAGCTTTCTTT
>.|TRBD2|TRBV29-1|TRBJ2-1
CSVVGTSGKYEQFF
TGCAGCGTTGTAGGGACTAGCGGGAAGTATGAGCAGTTCTTT
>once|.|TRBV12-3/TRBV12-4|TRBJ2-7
CASGGYSVYEQYF
TGTGCCAGTGGGGGCTATAGCGTATACGAGCAGTACTTC
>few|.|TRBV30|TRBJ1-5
CAWSVLGLDREPQHF
TGTGCCTGGAGTGTCCTGGGGCTAGACAGAGAGCCCCAGCATTTT
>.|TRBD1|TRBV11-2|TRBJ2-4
CASSPTGAENIQYF
TGTGCCAGTAGCCCTACAGGGGCCGAAAACATTCAGTACTTC
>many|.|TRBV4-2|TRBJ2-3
CASSQEASDTQYF
TGTGCCAGCAGCCAAGAGGCATCAGATACGCAGTATTTT
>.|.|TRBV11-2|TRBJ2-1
CANSLGGGQLRNEQFF
TGTGCCAACAGCTTAGGGGGGGGTCAGCTGAGGAATGAACAGTTCTTC
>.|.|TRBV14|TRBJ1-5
CASSQGGRTRQHF
TGTGCCAGTAGCCAAGGCGGCAGGACCCGGCAGCATTTT
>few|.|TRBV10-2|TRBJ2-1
CASTRYRDSYNEQFF
TGCGCCAGCACTCGTTACCGGGACTCCTACAATGAGCAGTTCTTC
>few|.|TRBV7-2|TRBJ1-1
CASSLNRVTTEAFF
TGTGCCAGCAGCTTAAATCGGGTGACCACTGAAGCTTTCTTT
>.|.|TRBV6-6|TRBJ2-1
CASGESSSYNEQLF
TGTGCCAGCGGCGAGAGCAGCTCCTACAATGAGCAGCTCTTC
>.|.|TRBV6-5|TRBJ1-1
CVSNYSYGGLTEAFF
TGTGTCAGCAATTACTCGTATGGGGGACTCACTGAAGCTTTCTTT
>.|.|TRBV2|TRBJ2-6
CASSEGKRAGANVLTF
TGTGCCAGCAGTGAAGGGAAAAGAGCTGGGGCCAACGTCCTGACTTTC
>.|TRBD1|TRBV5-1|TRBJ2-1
CASSLIRDSFLNEQFF
TGCGCCAGCAGCTTGATCCGGGACAGCTTCCTCAATGAGCAGTTCTTC
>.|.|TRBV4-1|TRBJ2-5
CSSSQERGGFGETQYF
TGCTCCAGCAGCCAAGAACGAGGGGGGTTCGGGGAGACCCAGTACTTC
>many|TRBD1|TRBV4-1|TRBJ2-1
CASSQEGTGVIDEQFF
TGCGCCAGCAGCCAAGAGGGGACAGGGGTTATCGATGAGCAGTTCTTC
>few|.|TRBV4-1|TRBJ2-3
CTSSQSGARTDTQYF
TGCACCAGCAGCCAAAGTGGAGCCCGCACAGATACGCAGTATTTT
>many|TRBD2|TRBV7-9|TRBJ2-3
CASSLPGSGTDTQYF
TGTGCCAGCAGCTTACCGGGTAGCGGGACAGATACGCAGTATTTT
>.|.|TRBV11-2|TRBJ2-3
CASSSGHISTNTQYF
TGTGCCAGCAGCTCGGGACACATTAGCACAAATACGCAGTATTTT
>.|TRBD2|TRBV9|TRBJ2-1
CAISARLARDEQFF
TGTGCCATCAGCGCCCGACTAGCCAGGGATGAGCAGTTCTTC
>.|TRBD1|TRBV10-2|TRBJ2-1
CSSSGTGGAEQFF
TGCTCCAGCAGTGGGACAGGGGGCGCTGAGCAGTTCTTC
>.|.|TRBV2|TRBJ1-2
CASSPQLQASEDYGYTF
TGTGCCAGCAGTCCTCAACTCCAGGCTTCCGAGGACTATGGCTACACCTTC
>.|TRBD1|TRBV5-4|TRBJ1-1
CAISLPRGGQVGNTEAFF
TGTGCCATCAGCTTGCCGAGGGGGGGACAGGTTGGGAACACTGAAGCTTTCTTT